This is a list of T cell receptor beta chains from one sample in a study of immune cell composition in non-small cell lung cancer. Clones were sequenced by immunoSEQ multiplex PCR, and TCRdb holds only the in-frame ones, with some missing. The sample lists about 6,700 clones, approximately 61% occurring once. The sequencing sample was made of non-adjacent lung tissue. The source is a human donor with non-small cell lung cancer. The CDR3 runs from the conserved cysteine through the conserved F or W. For some rows the clone size is stated as once, few or many, or as a class when expanded; others skip it.

-,TRBV5-1,CASSLGPLEGLQETQYF
-,TRBV5-5,CASSLEGTGGETQYF
-,TRBV7-2,CASSLVTGSNQPQHF
-,TRBV9,CASSPTLTSGGTDTQYF
few,TRBV30,CARSDFSGANVLTF
-,TRBV5-1,CASSANRGLTAQYF
-,TRBV28,CASSIMRETQYF
-,TRBV5-1,CASSPGLAGGYEQFF
-,TRBV2,CASSELGEKLFF
-,TRBV5-1,CASSLADRGLGYTF
-,TRBV2,CASKMVSEQYF
-,TRBV6-5,CASRREGANVLTF
-,TRBV7-2,CASSLARGLVYNEQFF
few,TRBV5-5,CASSGSRQGSYGYTF
-,TRBV5-6,CASSATGGNEQFF
-,TRBV7-6,CASSLGRDYVETQYF
-,TRBV28,CASSSLQREGETQYF
few,TRBV6-4,CASSEGDNYGYTF
few,TRBV28,CASTLTGLPYEQYF